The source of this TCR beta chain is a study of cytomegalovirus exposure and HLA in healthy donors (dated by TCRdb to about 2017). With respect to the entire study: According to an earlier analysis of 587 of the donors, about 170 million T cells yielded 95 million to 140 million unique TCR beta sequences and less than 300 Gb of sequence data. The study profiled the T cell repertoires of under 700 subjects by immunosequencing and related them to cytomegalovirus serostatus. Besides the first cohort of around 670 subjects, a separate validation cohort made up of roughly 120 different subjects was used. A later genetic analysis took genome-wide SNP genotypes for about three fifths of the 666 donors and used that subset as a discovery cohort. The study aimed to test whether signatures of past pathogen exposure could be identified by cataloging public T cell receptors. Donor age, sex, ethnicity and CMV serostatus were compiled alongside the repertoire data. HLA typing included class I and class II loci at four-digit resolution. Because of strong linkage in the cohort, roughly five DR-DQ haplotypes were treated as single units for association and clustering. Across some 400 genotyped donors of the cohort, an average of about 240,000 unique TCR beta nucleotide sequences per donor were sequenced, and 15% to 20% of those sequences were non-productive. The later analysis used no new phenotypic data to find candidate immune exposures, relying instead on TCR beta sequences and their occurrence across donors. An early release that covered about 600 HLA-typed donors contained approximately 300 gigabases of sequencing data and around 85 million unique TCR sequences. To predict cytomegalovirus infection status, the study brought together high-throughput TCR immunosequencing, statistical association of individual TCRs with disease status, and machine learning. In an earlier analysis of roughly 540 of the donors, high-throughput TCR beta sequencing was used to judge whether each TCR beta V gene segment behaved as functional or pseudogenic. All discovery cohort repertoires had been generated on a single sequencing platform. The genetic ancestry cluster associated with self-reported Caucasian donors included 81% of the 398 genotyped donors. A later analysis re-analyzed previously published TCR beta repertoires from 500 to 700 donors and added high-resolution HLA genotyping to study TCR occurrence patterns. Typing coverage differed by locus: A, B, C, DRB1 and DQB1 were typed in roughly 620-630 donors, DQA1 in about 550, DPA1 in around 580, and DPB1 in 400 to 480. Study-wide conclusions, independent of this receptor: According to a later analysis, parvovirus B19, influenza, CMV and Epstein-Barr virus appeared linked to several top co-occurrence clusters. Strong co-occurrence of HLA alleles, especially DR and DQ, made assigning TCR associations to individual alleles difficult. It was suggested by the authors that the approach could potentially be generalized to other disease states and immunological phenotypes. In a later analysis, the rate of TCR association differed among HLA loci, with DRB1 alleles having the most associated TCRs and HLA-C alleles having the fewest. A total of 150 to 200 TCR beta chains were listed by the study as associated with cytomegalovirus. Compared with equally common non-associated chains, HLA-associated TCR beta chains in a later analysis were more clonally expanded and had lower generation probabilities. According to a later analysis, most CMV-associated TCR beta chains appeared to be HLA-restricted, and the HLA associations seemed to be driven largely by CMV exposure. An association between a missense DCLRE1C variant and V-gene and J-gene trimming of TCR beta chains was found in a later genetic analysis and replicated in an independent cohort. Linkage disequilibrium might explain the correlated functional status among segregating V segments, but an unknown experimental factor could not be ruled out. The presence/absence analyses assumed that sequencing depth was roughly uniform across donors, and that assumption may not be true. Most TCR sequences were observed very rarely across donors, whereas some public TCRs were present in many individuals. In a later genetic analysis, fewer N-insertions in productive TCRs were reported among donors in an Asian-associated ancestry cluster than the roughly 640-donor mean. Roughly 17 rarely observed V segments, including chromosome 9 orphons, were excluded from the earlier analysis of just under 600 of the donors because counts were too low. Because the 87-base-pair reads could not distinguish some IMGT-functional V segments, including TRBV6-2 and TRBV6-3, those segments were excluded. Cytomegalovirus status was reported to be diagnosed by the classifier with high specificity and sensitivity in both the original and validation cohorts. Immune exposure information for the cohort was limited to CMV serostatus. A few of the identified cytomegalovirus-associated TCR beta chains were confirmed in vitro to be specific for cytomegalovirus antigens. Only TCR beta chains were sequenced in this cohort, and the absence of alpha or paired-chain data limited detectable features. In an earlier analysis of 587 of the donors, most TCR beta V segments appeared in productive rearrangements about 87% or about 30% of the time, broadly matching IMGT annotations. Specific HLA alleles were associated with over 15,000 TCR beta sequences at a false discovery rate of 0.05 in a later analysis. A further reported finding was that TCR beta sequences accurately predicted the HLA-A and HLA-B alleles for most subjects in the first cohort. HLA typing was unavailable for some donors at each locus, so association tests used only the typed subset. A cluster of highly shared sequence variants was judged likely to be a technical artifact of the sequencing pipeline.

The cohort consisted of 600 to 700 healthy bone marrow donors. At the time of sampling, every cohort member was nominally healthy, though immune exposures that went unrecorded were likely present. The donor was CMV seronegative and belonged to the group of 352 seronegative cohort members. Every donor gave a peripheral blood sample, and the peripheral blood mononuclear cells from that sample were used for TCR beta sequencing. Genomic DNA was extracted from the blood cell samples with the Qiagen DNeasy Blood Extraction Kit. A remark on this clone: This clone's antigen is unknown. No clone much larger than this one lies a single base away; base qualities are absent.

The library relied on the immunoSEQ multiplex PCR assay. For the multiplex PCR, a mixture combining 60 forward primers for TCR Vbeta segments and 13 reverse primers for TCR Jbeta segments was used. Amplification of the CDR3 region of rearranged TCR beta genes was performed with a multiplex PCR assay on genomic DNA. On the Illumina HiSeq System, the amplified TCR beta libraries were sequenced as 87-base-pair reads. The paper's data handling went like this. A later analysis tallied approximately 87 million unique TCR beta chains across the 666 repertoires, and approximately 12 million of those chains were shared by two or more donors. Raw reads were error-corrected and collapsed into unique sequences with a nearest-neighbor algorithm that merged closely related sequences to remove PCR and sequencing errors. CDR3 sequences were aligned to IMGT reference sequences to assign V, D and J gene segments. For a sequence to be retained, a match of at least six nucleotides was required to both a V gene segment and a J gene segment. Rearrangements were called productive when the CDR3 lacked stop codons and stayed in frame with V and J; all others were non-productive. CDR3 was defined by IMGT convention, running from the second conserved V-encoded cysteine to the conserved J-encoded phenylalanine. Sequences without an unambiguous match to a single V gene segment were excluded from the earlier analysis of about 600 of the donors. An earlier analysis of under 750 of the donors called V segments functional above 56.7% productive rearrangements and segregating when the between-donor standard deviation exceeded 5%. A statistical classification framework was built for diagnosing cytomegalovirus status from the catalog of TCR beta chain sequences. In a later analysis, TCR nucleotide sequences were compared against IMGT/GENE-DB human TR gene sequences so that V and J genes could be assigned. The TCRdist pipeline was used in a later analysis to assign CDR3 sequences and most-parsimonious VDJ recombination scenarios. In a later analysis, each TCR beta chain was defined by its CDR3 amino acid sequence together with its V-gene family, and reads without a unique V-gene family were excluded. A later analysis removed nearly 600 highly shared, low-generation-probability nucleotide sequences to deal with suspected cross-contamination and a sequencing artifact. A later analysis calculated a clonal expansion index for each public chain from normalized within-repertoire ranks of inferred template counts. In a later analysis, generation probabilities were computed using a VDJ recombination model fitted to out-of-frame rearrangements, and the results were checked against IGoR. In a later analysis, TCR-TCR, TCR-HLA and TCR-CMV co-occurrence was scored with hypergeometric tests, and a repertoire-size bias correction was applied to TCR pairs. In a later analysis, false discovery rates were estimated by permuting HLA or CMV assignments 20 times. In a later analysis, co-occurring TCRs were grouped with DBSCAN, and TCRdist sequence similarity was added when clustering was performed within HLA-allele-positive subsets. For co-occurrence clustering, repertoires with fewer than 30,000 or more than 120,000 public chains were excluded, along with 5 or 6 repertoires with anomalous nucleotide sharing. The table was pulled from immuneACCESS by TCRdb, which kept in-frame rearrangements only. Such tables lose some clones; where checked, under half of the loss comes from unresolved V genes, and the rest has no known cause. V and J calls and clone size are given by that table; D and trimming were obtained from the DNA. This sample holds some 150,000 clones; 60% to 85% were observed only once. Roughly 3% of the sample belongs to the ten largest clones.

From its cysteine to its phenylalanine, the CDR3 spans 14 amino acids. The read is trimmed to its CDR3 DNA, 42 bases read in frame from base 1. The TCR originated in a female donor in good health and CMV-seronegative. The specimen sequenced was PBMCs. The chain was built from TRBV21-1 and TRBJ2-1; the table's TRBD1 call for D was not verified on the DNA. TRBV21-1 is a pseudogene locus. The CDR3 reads CASSTWTGANEQFF. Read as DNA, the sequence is TGTGCCAGCAGCACCTGGACAGGGGCCAATGAGCAGTTCTTC.